This TCR beta chain was observed in a study of shared clonotypes between healthy human individuals. Study-level information: A couple of female and a few male donors aged 18 to 49 were enrolled. Findings and limits, study-wide: Larger estimated richness was generally recorded for naive subsets relative to memory subsets. Among several donors, approximately 5% of naive CD4 clonotypes were found in common.

Splitting of each subset's genomic DNA was done evenly across several immunoSEQ plates. The table came from immunoSEQ multiplex PCR; TCRdb's copy has only in-frame clones and leaves some out. The table has roughly 2 million clones, approximately 96% seen once. With regard to this clone: As yet, its antigen is unknown.

With 8 bases removed from V and 3 bases from J, the gap between germline ends came to 17 bases. The CDR3 consists of 14 residues. Germline assignment: CDR1 SQVTM and CDR2 ANQGSEA. The sequence was obtained from a man aged 18-30 years in good health. The sequenced sample was naive CD4+ T cells sorted from blood. As for subset: CD45RA+ positively selected. The chain combines TRBV29-1 with TRBJ1-3; possibly TRBD1 for D (6 bases). As DNA, the CDR3 is TGCAGCACGAAACAGGGTAATAGTGGAAACACCATATATTTT. It codes for CSTKQGNSGNTIYF.